One and the same sample provided the 9 T cell receptor beta chains below, sequenced in a study of blood T cell repertoires in COVID-19. Profiled with immunoSEQ multiplex PCR; TCRdb holds only in-frame clones, not every one. The sample has about 200,000 clones, around 90% seen once. The sequenced sample was peripheral blood. These receptors were collected from a young man with active or convalescent COVID-19.

V gene TRBV13 combines with J gene TRBJ2-7, with 10 bases identical to TRBD2. Germline CDR1 reads PRHDT; CDR2 reads FYEKMQ (reference sequence). V dropped 5 bases and J dropped 3; count of bases not matched to a gene: 7. The CDR3 extends over 15 amino acids. As DNA, the CDR3 is TGTGCCAGCAGCCCTTGGACTAGCGGTTTCTACGAGCAGTACTTC. It is translated as CASSPWTSGFYEQYF.

The chain couples TRBV29-1 to TRBJ1-1, with TRBD1 matching over 8 bases. Trimming at V came to 4 bases and at J to 1 base, leaving 5 bases not matched to a gene. CDR3 length: 14 amino acids. The germline gives CDR1 SQVTM, CDR2 ANQGSEA. DNA of the CDR3: TGCAGCGTTGGACTGGGGACAGGGAACACTGAAGCTTTCTTT. The encoded protein is CSVGLGTGNTEAFF.

The chain carries TRBV9 and TRBJ2-7, with 10 bases matching TRBD2. V shed 3 bases and J 2 bases; nucleotides not matched to a gene: 8. This CDR3 spans 16 amino acids. From germline, CDR1 is SGDLS and CDR2 YYNGEE. For the CDR3, the DNA is TGTGCCAGCAGCGCCACCTTAGCGGGAGGTGCCTACGAGCAGTACTTC. Protein sequence: CASSATLAGGAYEQYF. The full variable domain, rest sourced from reference TRBV9 and TRBJ2-7, is DSGVTQTPKHLITATGQRVTLRCSPRSGDLSVYWYQQSLDQGLQFLIQYYNGEERAKGNILERFSAQQFPDLHSELNLSSLELGDSALYFCASSATLAGGAYEQYFGPGTRLTVT.

This chain uses TRBV28 with TRBJ1-2; TRBD1 matches at 9 bases. There are 15 residues in the CDR3. V trimming: 2 bases; J trimming: 7 bases; junction bases outside the gene matches: 8. Germline V CDR1 and CDR2: MDHEN, SYDVKM. CDR3 loop: CASSLGGWDRAGYTF. The CDR3 DNA is TGTGCCAGCAGTTTAGGGGGCTGGGACAGGGCTGGCTACACCTTC.

The V call is TRBV10-2, the J call TRBJ2-1; the match to TRBD2 covers 11 bases. V shed 5 bases, J shed 2 bases, and the junction held 11 bases outside the gene matches. The CDR3 extends over 18 amino acids. Germline V gene sequence: CDR1 WSHSY, CDR2 SAAADI. CDR3 loop: CASSQIRLAGRTYNEQFF. As DNA, the CDR3 is TGCGCCAGCAGTCAAATAAGACTAGCGGGACGGACCTACAATGAGCAGTTCTTC.

The V gene is TRBV29-1, the J gene TRBJ2-1, with 13 positions matching TRBD2. Losses at the gene ends were 6 bases for V and 8 bases for J; bases not matched to a gene: 13. This CDR3 region has 16 residues. Germline-derived CDR1 and CDR2 are SQVTM and ANQGSEA. CDR3 sequence (DNA): TGCAGCGTGGGAGGACTAGCGGGAGCCACGAGCGATGAGCAGTTCTTC. It yields the protein CSVGGLAGATSDEQFF.

This clone is a singleton in its sample. The chain has TRBV5-1 and TRBJ2-1; 8 positions agree with TRBD2. V lost 1 base and J lost 7; bases outside the gene matches: 16. The V gene's germline CDR1 is SGHRS and CDR2 YFSETQ. The length of the CDR3 is 18 residues. The CDR3 DNA reads TGCGCCAGCAGCTTGATCCGGGAGGGCCTGTTATTTGGGAATGAGCAGTTCTTC. This sequence encodes CASSLIREGLLFGNEQFF.

J is TRBJ1-5 and V is TRBV6-5; D is uncertain. The CDR3 has 13 amino acids. Trimming took off 8 bases at V and 1 base at J, with 9 bases between the two ends. The germline gives CDR1 MNHEY, CDR2 SVGAGI. The DNA of the CDR3 is TGTGCCAGCGAAACTCGGAGCAATCAGCCCCAGCATTTT. Translated: CASETRSNQPQHF.

The chain joins TRBV2 to TRBJ2-7, with a possible D match to TRBD2 (6 bases). This CDR3 region has 12 residues. In germline, CDR1 is SNHLY, CDR2 FYNNEI. Deletions cut 8 bases from V and 6 bases from J, with 14 bases between. CDR3 protein: CASRDFGGEQYF. Written as DNA, the CDR3 is TGTGCCAGCCGGGACTTTGGAGGCGAGCAGTACTTC.